The next 16 T cell receptor beta chains were all read from a single sample in a study of beta chain features in type 1 diabetes. Study-wide results and limits: In all four CD4+ subsets, TCRB CDR3 length was significantly, moderately reduced in type 1 diabetes.

No antigens are known for them. The isolated RNA, all of it, was reverse transcribed, so expressed TCRB transcripts were what got sequenced. Method: immunoSEQ multiplex PCR; TCRdb's copy keeps in-frame clones and lacks some. The sample includes 250,000 to 300,000 clones, around 24% seen only once; the top ten take around 0.011%. The sequenced sample consisted of naive CD4+ T cells from blood. These receptors all stem from a woman between 25 and 40 years old with type 1 diabetes.

The table lists this clone with a few counts. This rearrangement joins TRBV9 to TRBJ2-5; no clear D gene. The V end was cut by 0 bases, the J end by 8 bases, with 11 bases between. This CDR3 has 13 residues. Looked up from germline, CDR1 is SGDLS and CDR2 is YYNGEE. CDR3 in DNA: TGTGCCAGCAGCGTAGCGGCCGCGGATACCCAGTACTTC. It translates to CASSVAAADTQYF.

The sample holds a few counts of this clone. The V call is TRBV29-1, the J call TRBJ1-4; D call uncertain. The germline gives CDR1 SQVTM, CDR2 ANQGSEA. The V gene lost 7 bases and the J gene lost 5 bases, with 5 bases spanning the gap. CDR3 length: 10 amino acids. As DNA, the CDR3 is TGCAGCGGAGGAAATGAAAAACTGTTTTTT. This gives the protein CSGGNEKLFF.

This clone has just a few counts. The rearrangement links TRBV18 to TRBJ2-7; D call uncertain. There are 12 residues in the CDR3. V lost 2 bases and J 3 bases, leaving 5 bases between the germline ends. Germline V lookup: CDR1 KGHSH, CDR2 LQKENI. CDR3 sequence: CASSPSIYEQYF. CDR3 nucleotides: TGTGCCAGCTCACCATCTATCTACGAGCAGTACTTC.

J is TRBJ2-6 and V is TRBV5-1; TRBD2 aligns across 7 bases. Germline CDR1 SGHRS, CDR2 YFSETQ. The CDR3 loop spans 16 amino acids. The junction had 6 bases not matched to a gene; V was cut back by 6 bases and J by 0 bases. The CDR3 region has the DNA TGCGCCAGCAACTGGGGGGGAGCCTCTGGGGCCAACGTCCTGACTTTC. Protein product: CASNWGGASGANVLTF.

This clone was found a few times. The genes are TRBV6-5 and TRBJ1-2; tentative D call: TRBD1 (5 bases). The CDR3 is 14 residues long. V dropped 5 bases and J dropped 3 bases, with 13 bases sitting between them. The germline V gene has CDR1 MNHEY and CDR2 SVGAGI. CDR3 nucleotides: TGTGCCAGCAGTAAGGGACTTGGGGACTATGGCTACACCTTC. Encoded protein: CASSKGLGDYGYTF.

This clone was seen more than once but under ten times. This rearrangement joins TRBV20-1 to TRBJ1-1; no firm D call. Trimming shortened V by 6 bases and J by 5 bases, and 10 bases separated the two germline ends. This CDR3 comprises 11 residues. Germline V gene lookup returns CDR1 DFQATT and CDR2 SNEGSKA (reference sequence). DNA for the CDR3: TGCAGTGCCCATCTCCAGACTGAAGCTTTCTTT. Protein sequence: CSAHLQTEAFF.

A few counts support this clone. The chain carries TRBV6-5 and TRBJ1-2; 7 positions agree with TRBD1. This CDR3 region has 13 residues. V shed 4 bases and J 14 bases; nucleotides not matched to a gene: 13. Per germline, CDR1 MNHEY and CDR2 SVGAGI. CDR3 DNA: TGTGCCAGCAGTTCCGACAGGGTCCGAGGAGCGACCTTC. Its protein product is CASSSDRVRGATF.

The chain couples TRBV6-6 to TRBJ2-4; 7 bases match TRBD1. Germline trimming cut 6 bases from V and 5 bases from J; bases unmatched to any gene: 7. CDR1 and CDR2 (germline): MNHNY, SVGAGI (reference sequence). This CDR3 is 14 amino acids long. DNA of the CDR3: TGTGCCAGCAGCCCCTGGGACAGCGAAAACATTCAGTACTTC. Translated: CASSPWDSENIQYF.

In this sample, this clone turned up a few times. The chain employs TRBV4-1 and TRBJ1-1; 12 nucleotides agree with TRBD1. The V segment lost 4 bases and the J segment 5 bases; nucleotides outside the gene matches: 8. The CDR3 has 16 amino acids. Germline V gives CDR1 MGHRA, CDR2 YSYEKL. The CDR3 sequence: CASSRGTGGARTEAFF. The CDR3, as DNA: TGCGCCAGCAGCCGCGGGACAGGGGGCGCTCGGACTGAAGCTTTCTTT.

The chain carries TRBV10-3 and TRBJ2-1; 7 bases align to TRBD2. The junction had 8 bases not matched to a gene; V was cut back by 6 bases and J by 6 bases. The CDR3 runs 14 residues. Germline assignment: CDR1 ENHRY and CDR2 SYGVKD. CDR3 region: CAIRRTSSSNEQFF. The CDR3 DNA reads as TGTGCCATCAGAAGGACTAGTAGTTCCAATGAGCAGTTCTTC.

The V call is TRBV7-9, the J call TRBJ1-2, with 7 nucleotides matching TRBD1. Per germline, CDR1 SEHNR and CDR2 FQNEAQ (reference sequence). The CDR3 covers 16 residues. Trimming took 4 bases from V and 7 from J; bases not matched to a gene: 15. CDR3 sequence (DNA): TGTGCCAGCAGCTCGTTATTATTCGGGACAGCTAGTGGCTACACCTTC. Translating it yields CASSSLLFGTASGYTF.

The V and J genes are TRBV7-3 and TRBJ2-3; 14 bases are shared with TRBD2. Germline CDR1 reads SGHTA; CDR2 reads FQGTGA. The CDR3 spans 18 residues. The junction had 8 bases not matched to a gene; V was cut back by 5 bases and J by 1 base. This chain's CDR3 is CASSPQGLAGDRTDTQYF. The CDR3 nucleotides are TGTGCCAGCAGCCCACAGGGACTAGCGGGGGACCGCACAGATACGCAGTATTTT.

The J gene is TRBJ2-6, the V gene TRBV19; no clear D. V lost 6 bases and J 0 bases, leaving 6 bases between the germline ends. The CDR3 is 14 residues long. Germline values: CDR1 LNHDA, CDR2 SQIVND (reference sequence). The CDR3 spells CASRVSSGANVLTF. The CDR3 DNA follows: TGTGCCAGTAGGGTGAGCTCTGGGGCCAACGTCCTGACTTTC.

DNA for the CDR3: TGTGCCAGCAGCAACATTCTACTGGGAGATGAGCAGTTCTTC. Translated, it gives CASSNILLGDEQFF. The genes are TRBV4-2 and TRBJ2-1, with D perhaps matching TRBD2 (5 bases). Trimming cost V 5 bases and J 8 bases, with 16 bases left between them. The CDR3 extends over 14 amino acids. In germline, CDR1 is LGHNA, CDR2 YNFKEQ.

The genes are TRBV15 and TRBJ2-7, with 8 bases identical to TRBD2. V lost 6 bases and J lost 2; bases outside the gene matches: 6. CDR3 length: 14 amino acids. Germline CDR1 reads LNHNV; CDR2 reads YYDKDF (reference sequence). CDR3 nucleotide sequence: TGTGCCACCAGGGGAACTAGCGGTACCTACGAGCAGTACTTC. Protein: CATRGTSGTYEQYF.

This clone was seen only a few times. The chain joins TRBV11-2 to TRBJ2-3, with TRBD1 identical over 8 bases. Trimming removed 5 bases from V and 5 bases from J; junction bases left unmatched: 6. Germline assignment: CDR1 SGHAT and CDR2 FQNNGV. The CDR3 is 14 amino acids. CDR3 DNA: TGTGCCAGCAGCCGGGACAGGTTGGGAGATACGCAGTATTTT. Translated, it gives CASSRDRLGDTQYF.